Listed below are T cell receptor beta chains from one sample, sequenced in a study of blood T cell repertoires in COVID-19. Sequencing was performed with immunoSEQ multiplex PCR; in TCRdb, only in-frame clones are kept and a portion is missing. Of about half a million clones in the sample, 88% were seen once. The sample comprised PBMCs or T cells enriched from blood (not recorded which). These receptors came from a woman in her sixties or seventies who had recovered from COVID-19. The CDR3 runs from the conserved cysteine through the conserved F or W. The D gene is left open where the match is weak. Expanded clones get a size class; other rows say once, few or many, or leave the size out.

size	D	V	J	DNA	CDR3
once	.	TRBV12-3/TRBV12-4	TRBJ1-2	TGTGCCAGCAGTTTTGGGGGGTACGGCTACACCTTC	CASSFGGYGYTF
.	TRBD2	TRBV24-1	TRBJ2-5	TGTGCCACCAGTGATTGGCAACCGGGACTAGGAATTGAGACCCAGTACTTC	CATSDWQPGLGIETQYF
.	.	TRBV13	TRBJ1-5	TGTGCCAGCAGCATAAGAACGGGGAGGGGCAATCAGCCCCAGCATTTT	CASSIRTGRGNQPQHF
once	.	TRBV5-1	TRBJ1-6	TGCGCCAGCAGCTCAGGGGTGGGTGATAATTCACCCCTCCACTTT	CASSSGVGDNSPLHF
.	TRBD1	TRBV2	TRBJ2-5	TGTGCCAGCAGTCCGGGACAGGTTTTCCAAGAGACCCAGTACTTC	CASSPGQVFQETQYF
.	.	TRBV5-1	TRBJ2-2	TGCGCCAGCAGCCCAGGGTTGGACACCGGGGAGCTGTTTTTT	CASSPGLDTGELFF
.	.	TRBV10-2	TRBJ2-1	TGCGCCAGCAGTGAGCCGGGGATAACCAATGAGCAGTTCTTC	CASSEPGITNEQFF
.	.	TRBV3-1/TRBV3-2	TRBJ1-4	TGTGCCAGCAGCCAAGGGGCAGGCCCTCTGTTTTTT	CASSQGAGPLFF
.	.	TRBV5-4	TRBJ1-1	TGTGCCAGCAGCTTCTACCCGACAGTGAACACTGAAGCTTTCTTT	CASSFYPTVNTEAFF
.	.	TRBV2	TRBJ1-2	TGTGCCAGCAGTGAAGGCCCAGGATCAACCTATGGCTACACCTTC	CASSEGPGSTYGYTF
few	TRBD1	TRBV5-4	TRBJ1-6	TGTGCCAGCAGCTTGGCCTCGTGGACAGGGGCGCTGAATTCACCCCTCCACTTT	CASSLASWTGALNSPLHF
.	.	TRBV7-6	TRBJ2-6	TGTGCCAGCAGCTTAGCCAGGGAATACTCTGGGGCCAACGTCCTGACTTTC	CASSLAREYSGANVLTF
.	.	TRBV5-1	TRBJ1-6	TGCGCCAGCAGCTTGCTGGGGGCGCGAGATTCACCCCTCCACTTT	CASSLLGARDSPLHF
.	TRBD1	TRBV3-1/TRBV3-2	TRBJ2-7	TGTGCCAGCAGCCAAGGGTGGACAGGGGGCGAGCAGTACTTC	CASSQGWTGGEQYF
.	.	TRBV2	TRBJ2-5	TGTGCCAGCAAGCGAGGCCAAGAGACCCAGTACTTC	CASKRGQETQYF
.	.	TRBV7-2	TRBJ2-5	TGTGCCAGCAGCTTAGGCGGGGTGGGTGAGACCCAGTACTTC	CASSLGGVGETQYF
.	TRBD1	TRBV7-2	TRBJ2-3	TGTGCCAGCAGCCCCTGGACAGGGCCAGATACGCAGTATTTT	CASSPWTGPDTQYF
.	.	TRBV29-1	TRBJ1-2	TGCAGCGTTGCCCAGATTAACTATGGCTACACCTTC	CSVAQINYGYTF
.	.	TRBV29-1	TRBJ1-2	TGCAGCGCACTAAATTCGGCCGACTATGGCTACACCTTC	CSALNSADYGYTF
.	.	TRBV24-1	TRBJ1-2	TGTGCCACCAGTGATCCTGGAGGTGGCTACACCTTC	CATSDPGGGYTF
.	.	TRBV5-1	TRBJ1-2	TGCGCCAGCAGCTCCCCTCCGACGGGTGGCTACACCTTC	CASSSPPTGGYTF
.	.	TRBV5-4	TRBJ2-3	TGTGCCAGCAGCTTAGCCGGCACCGAGGGCTATGATACGCAGTATTTT	CASSLAGTEGYDTQYF
.	TRBD1	TRBV12-5	TRBJ2-1	TGTGCTAGTGGCTGGGACAGGGCCAATGAGCAGTTCTTC	CASGWDRANEQFF
.	TRBD2	TRBV5-4	TRBJ2-3	TGTGCCAGCAGCTTGGGCGGACTAGGCCCCCAGGATACGCAGTATTTT	CASSLGGLGPQDTQYF
.	TRBD1	TRBV24-1	TRBJ2-5	TGTGCCACCAGTGGAGGCGGGACAGGGCAAGAGACCCAGTACTTC	CATSGGGTGQETQYF